These 15 T cell receptor beta chains originate from one sample sequenced in a study of identifying expanded T cells in peripheral blood (dated by TCRdb to between 2018 and 2021). The method behind the library was the immunoSEQ multiplex PCR assay. In TCRdb, the immuneACCESS table is reduced to in-frame sequences with V and J assigned. These tables do not hold every clone; where another copy was compared, an unresolved V gene accounts for under half, and the others remain unexplained. Recorded for this sample are approximately 120,000 clones; around 89% of them occurred a single time. 7% to 9% of the sample belongs to the ten largest clones. The specimen sequenced was blood. The receptors were gathered from a person between 18 and 75 years old in good health.

The chain joins TRBV19 to TRBJ2-7; 9 bases fit TRBD1. The germline CDR1 and CDR2 sequences are LNHDA and SQIVND (reference sequence). Trimming at V came to 2 bases and at J to 4 bases, leaving 6 bases not matched to a gene. The CDR3 is made up of 15 amino acids. For the CDR3, the DNA is TGTGCCAGTAGTATACGCCCGGGACAGGGTTACGAGCAGTACTTC. This sequence encodes CASSIRPGQGYEQYF.

This chain joins TRBV9 and TRBJ1-5; perhaps TRBD1 as D (5 bases). Germline V lookup: CDR1 SGDLS, CDR2 YYNGEE. Between the trimmed V and J ends, which lost 0 bases and 5 bases, there was a span of 9 bases. CDR3 length equals 14 residues. CDR3 coding DNA: TGTGCCAGCAGCGTAGGGTTAGGGGATCAGCCCCAGCATTTT. Its protein product is CASSVGLGDQPQHF.

The chain carries TRBV19 and TRBJ1-1; a weak D match, TRBD1 (6 bases). V was pared by 4 bases and J by 4 bases, with 19 bases between. CDR1 and CDR2 from the germline V gene are LNHDA and SQIVND (reference sequence). This CDR3 region has 16 residues. The CDR3 region has the DNA TGTGCCAGTAGTAGATCATACAGGGCCAAGGGCACTGAAGCTTTCTTT. The encoded protein is CASSRSYRAKGTEAFF.

This sequence joins TRBV2 and TRBJ1-5; a possible D gene is TRBD1 (5 bases). Between the trimmed V and J ends, which lost 6 bases and 5 bases, there was a span of 11 bases. Looked up from germline, CDR1 is SNHLY and CDR2 is FYNNEI. The CDR3 extends over 13 amino acids. The CDR3 DNA sequence: TGTGCCAGCAGCGGGGACGAATATCAGCCCCAGCATTTT. It encodes CASSGDEYQPQHF.

The count of this clone is one. J is TRBJ1-1 and V is TRBV28; 9 bases are a match to TRBD1. Trimming cost V 5 bases and J 0 bases; bases outside gene matches: 1. This CDR3 is built from 14 residues. Germline assignment: CDR1 MDHEN and CDR2 SYDVKM. CDR3 sequence (DNA): TGTGCCAGCAGTCGGGACAGGGTGAACACTGAAGCTTTCTTT. Translated: CASSRDRVNTEAFF. The whole variable domain, remainder taken from reference TRBV28 and TRBJ1-1, is DVKVTQSSRYLVKRTGEKVFLECVQDMDHENMFWYRQDPGLGLRLIYFSYDVKMKEKGDIPEGYSVSREKKERFSLILESASTNQTSMYLCASSRDRVNTEAFFGQGTRLTVV.

This clone has just one count. For the CDR3, the DNA is TGTGCCAGCAGCTTCGGACAGGGATATGAGACCCAGTACTTC. As protein: CASSFGQGYETQYF. The chain couples TRBV11-3 to TRBJ2-5; 8 nucleotides agree with TRBD1. Trimming cost V 3 bases and J 5 bases; bases outside gene matches: 5. This CDR3 region has 14 residues. The germline gives CDR1 SGHNT, CDR2 YENEEA.

The chain links TRBV6-1 to TRBJ2-7; no clear D. This CDR3 has 12 residues. The ends were cut back, 3 bases at V and 4 bases at J, with 7 bases in the middle. CDR1 MNHNS and CDR2 SASEGT come from the germline V gene. CDR3: CASSESFYEQYF. Written as DNA, the CDR3 is TGTGCCAGCAGTGAGAGTTTTTACGAGCAGTACTTC.

The chain couples TRBV7-8 to TRBJ1-2; the D is unclear. CDR1 SGHVS and CDR2 FQNEAQ come from the germline V gene. The CDR3 totals 14 residues. V lost 3 bases and J 4 bases, leaving 12 bases between the germline ends. For the CDR3, the DNA is TGTGCCAGCAGCTTCGACGGCCTCAGCTATGGCTACACCTTC. Residues: CASSFDGLSYGYTF.

The rearrangement uses TRBV9 and TRBJ1-2; 7 bases align to TRBD1. CDR3 size: 17 residues. The germline CDR1 and CDR2 sequences are SGDLS and YYNGEE. The J segment lost 1 base and the V segment lost 4 bases, leaving 13 bases of the junction unmatched. The DNA for the CDR3 is TGTGCCAGCAGCCCTACTAGTCCGGGACAGCTTAACTATGGCTACACCTTC. Protein product: CASSPTSPGQLNYGYTF.

The chain recombines TRBV19 with TRBJ2-1, with 7 bases identical to TRBD2. The CDR3 spans 16 residues. Germline assignment: CDR1 LNHDA and CDR2 SQIVND (reference sequence). Trimming at V came to 1 base and at J to 7 bases, leaving 10 bases not matched to a gene. The CDR3 here is CASSIAGLGFGNEQFF. The CDR3, as DNA: TGTGCCAGTAGTATAGCAGGACTAGGCTTCGGAAATGAGCAGTTCTTC.

The chain couples TRBV7-8 to TRBJ2-6; no reliable D call. Trimming took off 1 base at V and 4 bases at J, with 14 bases between the two ends. This CDR3 is built from 17 residues. The germline V gene has CDR1 SGHVS and CDR2 FQNEAQ. The CDR3 DNA is TGTGCCAGCAGCTTAGGAGCCAATCGGGCCGGGGCCAACGTCCTGACTTTC. Amino acids: CASSLGANRAGANVLTF. The variable domain in full, completed from reference TRBV7-8 and TRBJ2-6, reads GAGVSQSPRYKVAKRGQDVALRCDPISGHVSLFWYQQALGQGPEFLTYFQNEAQLDKSGLPSDRFFAERPEGSVSTLKIQRTQQEDSAVYLCASSLGANRAGANVLTFGAGSRLTVL.

Concerning this clone itself: At one boundary the junction diverges from the germline segment, which might be a read error. The chain uses TRBV11-2 and TRBJ1-2; D is undetermined. The germline V gene encodes CDR1 SGHAT and CDR2 FQNNGV. The length of the CDR3 is 13 residues. CDR3 region: CASSPAGVYGYIF. The CDR3 DNA sequence: TGTGCCAGCAGCCCGGCGGGTGTCTATGGCTACATCTTC.

This rearrangement joins TRBV18 to TRBJ2-1, with 10 bases lining up with TRBD2. CDR1 and CDR2 from the germline V gene are KGHSH and LQKENI. The ends lost 6 bases at V and 5 bases at J; junction bases unmatched: 13. CDR3 length: 17 residues. This CDR3 reads CASSPGAGTSEDNEQFF. The CDR3 region has the DNA TGTGCCAGCTCCCCGGGTGCCGGGACTAGCGAAGACAATGAGCAGTTCTTC. Looking up the rest from reference TRBV18 and TRBJ2-1 gives the full variable domain: NAGVMQNPRHLVRRRGQEARLRCSPMKGHSHVYWYRQLPEEGLKFMVYLQKENIIDESGMPKERFSAEFPKEGPSILRIQQVVRGDSAAYFCASSPGAGTSEDNEQFFGPGTRLTVL.

The gene calls are TRBV2 and TRBJ1-5; 9 nucleotides match TRBD1. The CDR3 spans 14 residues. Germline lookup yields CDR1 SNHLY and CDR2 FYNNEI. The J segment lost 9 bases and the V segment lost 5 bases, leaving 8 bases of the junction unmatched. CDR3 region: CASSRDRDIGPQHF. In DNA form, the CDR3 reads TGTGCCAGCAGTAGGGACAGGGACATAGGGCCCCAGCATTTT.

CDR3 DNA: TGTGCCAGCAGCTTGATGGGAGAGACCCAGTACTTC. Translation: CASSLMGETQYF. The rearrangement joins TRBV7-9 to TRBJ2-5; D is undetermined. Germline V gene lookup returns CDR1 SEHNR and CDR2 FQNEAQ (reference sequence). The CDR3 has 12 amino acids. The ends were cut back, 3 bases at V and 4 bases at J, with 6 bases in the middle. Full variable domain (remainder filled in from reference TRBV7-9 and TRBJ2-5): DTGVSQNPRHKITKRGQNVTFRCDPISEHNRLYWYRQTLGQGPEFLTYFQNEAQLEKSRLLSDRFSAERPKGSFSTLEIQRTEQGDSAMYLCASSLMGETQYFGPGTRLLVL.